This is a list of T cell receptor beta chains from one sample in a study of response to subunit inactivated influenza vaccine. TCRdb recomputed calls from the RT-PCR reads with MiXCR, one row per CDR3 protein. This table holds approximately 500,000 distinct CDR3 sequences, 10% to 15% found once. Specimen: PBMCs from blood, collected roughly 48 days after vaccination. These receptor sequences come from a man aged 45-65 years who received an inactivated influenza vaccine. The CDR3 runs from the conserved cysteine through the conserved F or W. The D gene is left open where the match is weak. Clone size appears in some rows only: once, few, many, or a class for an expanded clone.

CDR3nt: TGTGCCAGCAGCTCCGGGGCCGGGTCTGTGGGTGAGCAGTACTTC
CDR3aa: CASSSGAGSVGEQYF
v_gene: TRBV5-4
abundance: .
j_gene: TRBJ2-7
d_gene: .

CDR3nt: TGTGCCAGCAGCTTACCGGGGAAGTACTATGGCTACACCTTC
CDR3aa: CASSLPGKYYGYTF
v_gene: TRBV11-1
abundance: .
j_gene: TRBJ1-2
d_gene: .

CDR3nt: TGTGCCAGCAGTATAAGGAGGGGGTCCGGGGAGCTGTTTTTT
CDR3aa: CASSIRRGSGELFF
v_gene: TRBV27
abundance: few
j_gene: TRBJ2-2
d_gene: .

CDR3nt: TGTGCCAGCTCACCACCGAATAACTATGGCTACACCTTC
CDR3aa: CASSPPNNYGYTF
v_gene: TRBV18
abundance: .
j_gene: TRBJ1-2
d_gene: .

CDR3nt: TGCGCCAGCAGCCAAGAAGTCGGACAGGGGAGGGTCGGCACCTACGAGCAGTACTTC
CDR3aa: CASSQEVGQGRVGTYEQYF
v_gene: TRBV4-3
abundance: few
j_gene: TRBJ2-7
d_gene: TRBD1

CDR3nt: TGTGCCAGCAGTCGGGATGGGGGATTAGAGACCCAGTACTTC
CDR3aa: CASSRDGGLETQYF
v_gene: TRBV6-1
abundance: few
j_gene: TRBJ2-5
d_gene: .

CDR3nt: TGCGCCAGCAGCGGACCTATAAGGGGGACCCTGGGGAGGCAGTACTTC
CDR3aa: CASSGPIRGTLGRQYF
v_gene: TRBV5-1
abundance: .
j_gene: TRBJ2-7
d_gene: .

CDR3nt: TGCGCCAGCAGCACAGTAGGTCGGGAGCAGTACTTC
CDR3aa: CASSTVGREQYF
v_gene: TRBV5-1
abundance: .
j_gene: TRBJ2-7
d_gene: .

CDR3nt: TGTGCCAGCAGCCCCGTTATGGAGCGCGAAAACATTCAGTACTTC
CDR3aa: CASSPVMERENIQYF
v_gene: TRBV4-2
abundance: .
j_gene: TRBJ2-4
d_gene: .

CDR3nt: TGTGCCAGCAGTCCTCAGGGTTACTCTGGAAACACCATATATTTT
CDR3aa: CASSPQGYSGNTIYF
v_gene: TRBV12-3/TRBV12-4
abundance: many
j_gene: TRBJ1-3
d_gene: .

CDR3nt: TGTGCCAGCAGCTTCCGACAGAGCCAGTACTTC
CDR3aa: CASSFRQSQYF
v_gene: TRBV7-8
abundance: many
j_gene: TRBJ2-5
d_gene: .

CDR3nt: TGTGCCAGCAGCTCCAAGCGGGGGCCTCAAGAGACCCAGTACTTC
CDR3aa: CASSSKRGPQETQYF
v_gene: TRBV7-9
abundance: few
j_gene: TRBJ2-5
d_gene: TRBD2

CDR3nt: TGCAGCGTCGCCGGGACTAGCGGGAGCGGCAATGAGCAGTTCTTC
CDR3aa: CSVAGTSGSGNEQFF
v_gene: TRBV29-1
abundance: few
j_gene: TRBJ2-1
d_gene: TRBD2

CDR3nt: TGTGCCAGCAGTTCTCCCACCGAGTGGGCGGGCACCGGGGAGCTGTTTTTT
CDR3aa: CASSSPTEWAGTGELFF
v_gene: TRBV28
abundance: many
j_gene: TRBJ2-2
d_gene: .

CDR3nt: TGCAGTGCTAGAGACATGGGCAGGGGGGGAGAGACCCAGTACTTC
CDR3aa: CSARDMGRGGETQYF
v_gene: TRBV20-1
abundance: few
j_gene: TRBJ2-5
d_gene: .

CDR3nt: TGCGCCAGCAGCTACGGGGACGCACAGGTAGGAGCTTTCTTT
CDR3aa: CASSYGDAQVGAFF
v_gene: TRBV5-1
abundance: .
j_gene: TRBJ1-1
d_gene: .

CDR3nt: TGTGCCAGCAGCCCGCGGGAGGGGGACACAGATACGCAGTATTTT
CDR3aa: CASSPREGDTDTQYF
v_gene: TRBV12-3/TRBV12-4
abundance: .
j_gene: TRBJ2-3
d_gene: TRBD2

CDR3nt: TGCAGTGCCCCGCTCTTGCACCGGTCGCACGGGGGAAATCAGCCCCAGCATTTT
CDR3aa: CSAPLLHRSHGGNQPQHF
v_gene: TRBV20-1
abundance: .
j_gene: TRBJ1-5
d_gene: .

CDR3nt: TGTGCCAGCAGCTTAGGTTTAGGGTCTGGGGCCAACGTCCTGACTTTC
CDR3aa: CASSLGLGSGANVLTF
v_gene: TRBV7-9
abundance: few
j_gene: TRBJ2-6
d_gene: .

CDR3nt: TGTGCCACCGGGACAGTGGGGGCCAACGTCCTGACTTTC
CDR3aa: CATGTVGANVLTF
v_gene: TRBV7-9
abundance: .
j_gene: TRBJ2-6
d_gene: TRBD1

CDR3nt: TGTGCCAGCGGGCTAAACCAAGAGACCCAGTACTTC
CDR3aa: CASGLNQETQYF
v_gene: TRBV12-3/TRBV12-4
abundance: many
j_gene: TRBJ2-5
d_gene: .

CDR3nt: TGCGCCAGCAGCTTGGATATTAGCTGGGAGACCCAGTACTTC
CDR3aa: CASSLDISWETQYF
v_gene: TRBV5-1
abundance: few
j_gene: TRBJ2-5
d_gene: .

CDR3nt: TGTGCCAGCAAGCCGTCGACCTACGAGCAGTACTTC
CDR3aa: CASKPSTYEQYF
v_gene: TRBV11-2
abundance: .
j_gene: TRBJ2-7
d_gene: .

CDR3nt: TGTGCCAGCAGCTTTCTCAGGACTAGCGGTCCATACGAGCAGTACTTC
CDR3aa: CASSFLRTSGPYEQYF
v_gene: TRBV7-2
abundance: .
j_gene: TRBJ2-7
d_gene: TRBD2

CDR3nt: TGTGCCACCCCCGGGGGGGCCGGGGAGCTGTTTTTT
CDR3aa: CATPGGAGELFF
v_gene: TRBV10-3
abundance: .
j_gene: TRBJ2-2
d_gene: TRBD2

CDR3nt: TGCAGTGCTCTACATTCGGCAGGGGACCATGGCTACACCTTC
CDR3aa: CSALHSAGDHGYTF
v_gene: TRBV20-1
abundance: .
j_gene: TRBJ1-2
d_gene: .

CDR3nt: TGCGCCAGCAGCGCGGGACAGATCCCCTCCGAGCAGTACTTC
CDR3aa: CASSAGQIPSEQYF
v_gene: TRBV5-1
abundance: few
j_gene: TRBJ2-7
d_gene: .

CDR3nt: TGCAGTGCTAGTATAGCAAGGTCTGGGGCCAACGTCCTGACTTTC
CDR3aa: CSASIARSGANVLTF
v_gene: TRBV20-1
abundance: many
j_gene: TRBJ2-6
d_gene: .

CDR3nt: TGTGCCAGCAGCGGGGGAGGGTGGGAGACCCAGTACTTC
CDR3aa: CASSGGGWETQYF
v_gene: TRBV6-2/TRBV6-3
abundance: many
j_gene: TRBJ2-5
d_gene: TRBD2

CDR3nt: TGTGCCAGCAGCTCCGTCGATGCGGAGGCTTATGGCTACACCTTC
CDR3aa: CASSSVDAEAYGYTF
v_gene: TRBV7-9
abundance: many
j_gene: TRBJ1-2
d_gene: .

CDR3nt: TGTGCCACCAGTGATTGGGTTGTAGGGGGAGGGCCGACTAATGAGCAGTTCTTC
CDR3aa: CATSDWVVGGGPTNEQFF
v_gene: TRBV24-1
abundance: few
j_gene: TRBJ2-1
d_gene: .

CDR3nt: TGTGCCAGCAGCCAAGATTTTCCCGGGGAGCTGTTTTTT
CDR3aa: CASSQDFPGELFF
v_gene: TRBV3-1
abundance: few
j_gene: TRBJ2-2
d_gene: .